This T cell receptor beta chain was profiled in a study of T cell repertoires in cytomegalovirus infection. Study-wide background: In the study, CMV epitopes included recently identified HLA-C-restricted and well-studied HLA-B-restricted ones. From public TCR beta signatures came an indication of both CMV infection and matching HLA type. Study results and caveats: Based on cumulative public TCR beta family frequency, carriers of CMV plus the relevant HLA were identified.

TCRdb re-analysed the reads in MiXCR, keeping a single row per CDR3 protein. The table shows 750,000 to 950,000 distinct CDR3 sequences, with around 29% occurring only once. CDR1 is SNHLY and CDR2 is FYNNEI in the germline V gene. The CDR3 loop spans 12 amino acids. With 9 bases removed from V and 1 base from J, the gap between germline ends came to 6 bases. This clonotype turned up a few times. The antigen remains unidentified. The source was cultured CD8+ T cells from PBMCs, collected from culture after CMV antigen stimulation. The TCR sequence derives from a human donor in good health (CMV status not recorded). Some clones in this sample may be carry-over from other donors' samples. The V gene is TRBV2, the J gene TRBJ2-2; D gene unclear. CDR3 loop: CARDLNTGELFF. CDR3 in DNA: TGTGCCAGGGACCTGAACACCGGGGAGCTGTTTTTT.